A single sample gave rise to the 31 T cell receptor beta chains below, sequenced in a study of blood T cell repertoires in COVID-19. Some clones are missing from TCRdb's copy, which holds only in-frame ones; the method was immunoSEQ multiplex PCR. The sample includes hundreds of thousands of clones, approximately 90% of them seen just once. Sample: peripheral blood. These receptor sequences come from a woman in her twenties or thirties with active or convalescent COVID-19.

The chain employs TRBV19 and TRBJ1-6, with 8 positions matching TRBD1. This CDR3 spans 16 amino acids. Germline values: CDR1 LNHDA, CDR2 SQIVND (reference sequence). V was clipped by 6 bases and J by 7 bases; unmatched bases: 11. The CDR3 region is CASSFFDRGENSPLHF. DNA of the CDR3: TGTGCCAGTAGCTTCTTTGACAGGGGAGAGAATTCACCCCTCCACTTT.

The gene calls are TRBV6-5 and TRBJ1-1; D gene uncertain. The CDR3 consists of 13 residues. The germline V gene encodes CDR1 MNHEY and CDR2 SVGAGI. Between the trimmed V and J ends, which lost 6 bases and 0 bases, there was a span of 8 bases. CDR3: CASRRSMNTEAFF. CDR3 coding DNA: TGTGCCAGCAGGAGGTCCATGAACACTGAAGCTTTCTTT.

The rearrangement joins TRBV28 to TRBJ1-1; 7 bases map to TRBD1. CDR3 length: 17 amino acids. The V gene end was trimmed by 9 bases and the J gene end by 1 base; junction bases not matched to a gene: 17. CDR1 is MDHEN and CDR2 is SYDVKM in the germline V gene. CDR3 DNA sequence: TGTGCCAGTAACCTTGTTTATAGAGGGACAGAGAACACTGAAGCTTTCTTT. It codes for CASNLVYRGTENTEAFF. The whole variable domain, filled in from reference TRBV28 and TRBJ1-1, reads DVKVTQSSRYLVKRTGEKVFLECVQDMDHENMFWYRQDPGLGLRLIYFSYDVKMKEKGDIPEGYSVSREKKERFSLILESASTNQTSMYLCASNLVYRGTENTEAFFGQGTRLTVV.

The gene calls are TRBV2 and TRBJ2-1, with a possible D match to TRBD2 (5 bases). The CDR3 runs to 13 residues. V lost 8 bases and J lost 3, with 11 bases in between. CDR1 and CDR2 (germline): SNHLY, FYNNEI. Here the CDR3 DNA reads TGTGCCAGCTCGCCCGGGGACTACAATGAGCAGTTCTTC. This translates into CASSPGDYNEQFF.

The DNA for the CDR3 is TGTGCCAGCAGGCGGGGGGACAATTCACCCCTCCACTTT. It is translated as CASRRGDNSPLHF. The chain uses TRBV25-1 and TRBJ1-6; maybe TRBD1 (5 bases). The CDR3 consists of 13 residues. Per germline, CDR1 MGHDK and CDR2 SYGVNS. Trimming took off 6 bases at V and 7 bases at J, with 10 bases between the two ends.

This chain connects TRBV30 to TRBJ1-5; no clear D. V lost 0 bases, J lost 3 bases, and 18 bases lay in between. The CDR3 has 17 residues. Germline assignment: CDR1 GTSNPN and CDR2 SVGIG (reference sequence). CDR3 nucleotide sequence: TGTGCCTGGAGTGTAAGAAGTCCATTACTTACCAATCAGCCCCAGCATTTT. Encoded protein: CAWSVRSPLLTNQPQHF.

J is TRBJ2-7 and V is TRBV2; D unresolved. This CDR3 comprises 13 residues. V lost 3 bases and J lost 2, with 8 bases in between. Germline lookup yields CDR1 SNHLY and CDR2 FYNNEI. The CDR3 bases are TGTGCCAGCAGTGAGACTCATCCCTACGAGCAGTACTTC. This gives the protein CASSETHPYEQYF.

CDR3 in amino acids: CASSQDLLEQDTQYF. The DNA for the CDR3 is TGTGCCAGCAGCCAAGATCTACTAGAACAAGATACGCAGTATTTT. The chain recombines TRBV4-2 with TRBJ2-3, with a possible D match to TRBD2 (5 bases). This CDR3 spans 15 amino acids. Germline CDR1 is LGHNA and CDR2 is YNFKEQ. V lost 0 bases to trimming and J lost 5 bases, with 12 bases between them.

The chain uses TRBV3-1 (or the pseudogene TRBV3-2) and TRBJ1-1; 9 bases fit TRBD1. Germline V CDR1 and CDR2: LGHDT, YNNKEL (reference sequence). The CDR3 sequence is 17 residues long. V lost 0 bases, J lost 5 bases, and 10 bases stayed unmatched. As DNA, the CDR3 is TGTGCCAGCAGCCAAGAAAATGGGGACAGGGATTGGACTGAAGCTTTCTTT. Amino acids: CASSQENGDRDWTEAFF.

This clone was detected many times. The V and J genes are TRBV7-2 and TRBJ1-3, with D tentatively TRBD1 (5 bases). V shed 6 bases and J shed 4 bases, with 13 bases lying between them. CDR3 length: 14 residues. The germline gives CDR1 SGHTA, CDR2 FQGNSA. CDR3 protein: CASRDTGPGNTIYF. CDR3 coding DNA: TGTGCCAGCAGAGACACAGGACCGGGAAACACCATATATTTT.

V is TRBV30 and J is TRBJ1-2; TRBD1 agrees at 12 bases. The germline V gene encodes CDR1 GTSNPN and CDR2 SVGIG (reference sequence). The CDR3 totals 17 residues. J lost 0 bases, V lost 5 bases, and 10 bases had no gene match. The CDR3 here is CAWYNRDRGRANYGYTF. The CDR3 DNA reads as TGTGCCTGGTACAACCGGGACAGGGGGCGAGCTAACTATGGCTACACCTTC.

The V gene is TRBV6-5, the J gene TRBJ1-2; 9 bases line up with TRBD1. The CDR3 covers 16 residues. The V segment lost 0 bases and the J segment 3 bases; nucleotides outside the gene matches: 5. The germline CDR1 and CDR2 sequences are MNHEY and SVGAGI. The CDR3 nucleotides are TGTGCCAGCAGTTACTCGGGACAGGGTATGGACTATGGCTACACCTTC. It translates to CASSYSGQGMDYGYTF.

The rearrangement uses TRBV5-4 and TRBJ1-2; D unclear. The CDR3 has 13 amino acids. Germline lookup yields CDR1 SGHNT and CDR2 YYREEE (reference sequence). V lost 1 base, J lost 4 bases, and 8 bases lay in between. The CDR3, as DNA: TGTGCCAGCAGCTTGTTCTCAGGCTATGGCTACACCTTC. Encoded protein: CASSLFSGYGYTF.

The chain is built from TRBV11-3 and TRBJ2-1; 7 nucleotides agree with TRBD2. This CDR3 region has 16 residues. Germline lookup yields CDR1 SGHNT and CDR2 YENEEA. The ends lost 5 bases at V and 3 bases at J; junction bases unmatched: 10. CDR3 in amino acids: CASSPRDYQDYNEQFF. CDR3 coding DNA: TGTGCCAGCAGCCCCAGGGACTATCAAGACTACAATGAGCAGTTCTTC. The full variable domain, in which reference TRBV11-3 and TRBJ2-1 provide the parts outside the CDR3, is EAGVVQSPRYKIIEKKQPVAFWCNPISGHNTLYWYLQNLGQGPELLIRYENEEAVDDSQLPKDRFSAERLKGVDSTLKIQPAELGDSAVYLCASSPRDYQDYNEQFFGPGTRLTVL.

The chain recombines TRBV18 with TRBJ2-7; possible D gene TRBD2, 6 bases. Trimming left V 6 bases short and J 1 base short, with 13 bases between. This CDR3 region has 14 residues. Per germline, CDR1 KGHSH and CDR2 LQKENI. The CDR3 nucleotides read TGTGCCAGCTCCCCCGGGAGCGTTTCCTACGAGCAGTACTTC. Protein: CASSPGSVSYEQYF.

The chain carries TRBV5-6 and TRBJ1-2, with D possibly being TRBD1 (6 bases). Germline values: CDR1 SGHDT, CDR2 YYEEEE. The CDR3 spans 14 residues. The V gene lost 4 bases and the J gene lost 6 bases, with 16 bases spanning the gap. CDR3 in amino acids: CASSRITGIHGYTF. CDR3 DNA sequence: TGTGCCAGCAGCCGTATTACAGGGATCCATGGCTACACCTTC.

V usage is TRBV5-6 and J usage is TRBJ2-7, with TRBD2 matching over 7 bases. Looked up from germline, CDR1 is SGHDT and CDR2 is YYEEEE. The trim removed 4 bases at V and 4 bases at J, leaving 11 bases unmatched. The CDR3 spans 15 residues. CDR3 DNA sequence: TGTGCCAGCAGCCCGGTTTCAGCGGGGATGTACGAGCAGTACTTC. Translating gives CASSPVSAGMYEQYF.

This chain joins TRBV5-8 and TRBJ2-7, with 8 nucleotides matching TRBD1. CDR1 and CDR2 (germline): SGHTS, YDEGEE. J was trimmed by 4 bases and V by 2 bases; bases with no gene match: 5. The CDR3 length is 14 residues. In DNA, the CDR3 is TGTGCCAGCAGCTTCGGACAGGGCTGGTACGAGCAGTACTTC. Translated, it gives CASSFGQGWYEQYF.

The chain uses TRBV19 and TRBJ2-7; the D gene is possibly TRBD2 (5 bases). This CDR3 has 14 amino acids. Germline CDR1 and CDR2: LNHDA and SQIVND (reference sequence). Between the trimmed V and J ends, which lost 5 bases and 3 bases, there was a span of 14 bases. The CDR3 sequence: CASSPGSEGYEQYF. Here the CDR3 DNA reads TGTGCCAGTAGTCCCGGATCAGAGGGCTACGAGCAGTACTTC. The full variable domain, its missing parts supplied by reference TRBV19 and TRBJ2-7, is DGGITQSPKYLFRKEGQNVTLSCEQNLNHDAMYWYRQDPGQGLRLIYYSQIVNDFQKGDIAEGYSVSREKKESFPLTVTSAQKNPTAFYLCASSPGSEGYEQYFGPGTRLTVT.

This chain uses TRBV6-5 with TRBJ1-2; 7 nucleotides line up with TRBD1. Per germline, CDR1 MNHEY and CDR2 SVGAGI. The CDR3 consists of 15 residues. V shed 5 bases and J 4 bases; nucleotides not matched to a gene: 10. The CDR3 loop reads CASSPAEGASYGYTF. CDR3 nucleotide sequence: TGTGCCAGCAGTCCGGCGGAGGGGGCGAGCTATGGCTACACCTTC.

The chain couples TRBV15 to TRBJ2-3; D uncertain. Trimming left V 3 bases short and J 2 bases short, with 3 bases between. CDR3 length equals 12 residues. Germline lookup yields CDR1 LNHNV and CDR2 YYDKDF (reference sequence). CDR3 region: CATSSNTDTQYF. In DNA, the CDR3 is TGTGCCACCAGCAGTAACACAGATACGCAGTATTTT.

V gene TRBV29-1 combines with J gene TRBJ2-4; TRBD2 matches at 9 bases. The CDR3 contains 14 residues. Germline V gives CDR1 SQVTM, CDR2 ANQGSEA. The V and J ends lost 7 bases and 3 bases, in that order; junction bases with no gene match: 7. CDR3 nucleotides: TGCAGCGCCAGACTAGCGGAAATCAAAAACATTCAGTACTTC. This encodes CSARLAEIKNIQYF.

The chain employs TRBV5-1 and TRBJ2-3; 12 bases line up with TRBD2. The CDR3 consists of 18 residues. J was trimmed by 4 bases and V by 4 bases; bases with no gene match: 13. Germline assignment: CDR1 SGHRS and CDR2 YFSETQ. The CDR3 loop is CASSPWTSGTPGADTQYF. The CDR3 region has the DNA TGCGCCAGCAGCCCTTGGACTAGCGGGACCCCGGGAGCAGATACGCAGTATTTT.

V gene TRBV2 combines with J gene TRBJ2-3, with D hard to call. From germline, CDR1 is SNHLY and CDR2 FYNNEI. With 7 bases removed from V and 1 base from J, the gap between germline ends came to 15 bases. The length of the CDR3 is 15 residues. CDR3: CASKRRGPGTDTQYF. The CDR3 DNA reads TGTGCCAGCAAACGGAGAGGCCCTGGCACAGATACGCAGTATTTT.

The chain combines TRBV2 with TRBJ2-5, with 7 bases matching TRBD1. The CDR3 sequence is 13 residues long. CDR1 is SNHLY and CDR2 is FYNNEI in the germline V gene. J gave up 4 bases and V 10 bases, and 9 bases lay outside the gene matches. The CDR3 sequence: CAITGVERETQYF. CDR3 sequence (DNA): TGTGCCATTACAGGGGTTGAGCGAGAGACCCAGTACTTC.

The rearrangement joins TRBV2 to TRBJ2-1, with 12 positions matching TRBD1. V lost 2 bases to trimming and J lost 3 bases; unmatched junction nucleotides: 5. The CDR3 is 17 residues long. Germline values: CDR1 SNHLY, CDR2 FYNNEI. The CDR3 sequence: CASSESGTGGLYNEQFF. DNA of the CDR3: TGTGCCAGCAGTGAATCCGGGACAGGGGGCCTCTACAATGAGCAGTTCTTC.

As concerns this clone: Other DNA sequences in this specimen translate into the identical CDR3. The genes are TRBV29-1 and TRBJ1-1, with TRBD1 matching over 7 bases. Germline V gene sequence: CDR1 SQVTM, CDR2 ANQGSEA. V was pared by 4 bases and J by 4 bases, with 3 bases of the junction left unmatched. CDR3 length: 12 amino acids. CDR3 sequence reads: CSVGGGATEAFF. Here the CDR3 DNA reads TGCAGCGTTGGAGGGGGCGCCACTGAAGCTTTCTTT.

V is TRBV4-1 and J is TRBJ2-2, with TRBD1 matching 7 bases. Germline V gene lookup returns CDR1 MGHRA and CDR2 YSYEKL. Losses at the gene ends were 4 bases for V and 2 bases for J; bases not matched to a gene: 4. The CDR3 extends over 15 amino acids. CDR3 protein: CASSPVGGNTGELFF. The CDR3 nucleotides read TGCGCCAGCAGCCCTGTAGGGGGCAACACCGGGGAGCTGTTTTTT.

J is TRBJ2-3 and V is TRBV7-2, with 7 bases identical to TRBD2. Trimming took 1 base from V and 0 from J; bases not matched to a gene: 4. The V gene's germline CDR1 is SGHTA and CDR2 FQGNSA. The CDR3 consists of 16 residues. The CDR3 reads CASSLVAGVSTDTQYF. The CDR3 nucleotides read TGTGCCAGCAGCTTAGTCGCGGGGGTGAGCACAGATACGCAGTATTTT.

The chain employs TRBV7-9 and TRBJ2-7; perhaps TRBD2 as D (5 bases). The CDR3 runs to 13 residues. Germline CDR1 SEHNR, CDR2 FQNEAQ (reference sequence). The V end lost 5 bases, the J end lost 2 bases, and 10 bases lay between the germline ends. CDR3 nucleotide sequence: TGTGCCAGCAGCCCCCCGGGGACCTACGAGCAGTACTTC. Amino acids: CASSPPGTYEQYF.

This clone has a single count. The CDR3 region has the DNA TGTGCCAGCACTTTCGAATCACCGGGGTCCTATGGCTACACCTTC. This codes for CASTFESPGSYGYTF. V usage is TRBV6-6 and J usage is TRBJ1-2; D gene unclear. The V gene's germline CDR1 is MNHNY and CDR2 SVGAGI (reference sequence). The CDR3 consists of 15 residues. V lost 7 bases and J lost 4, with 19 bases in between.